This T cell receptor beta chain was identified in a study of blood T cell repertoires in COVID-19. Study information: The United States, Italy and Spain were the sources of the acute and convalescent COVID-19 samples. Sources were T cells, B-cell-depleted T cells, or PBMCs; the material itself was cDNA or gDNA.

Per the original data handling: Reference gene primer amplification gave nucleated cell count estimates. Method: immunoSEQ multiplex PCR; TCRdb's copy keeps in-frame clones and lacks some. The DNA gave D and trimming, while V, J and clone size come from that table. Among 110,000 to 150,000 clones listed, 75% to 90% were seen once. From germline, CDR1 is LNHDA and CDR2 SQIVND (reference sequence). V shed 9 bases, J shed 6 bases, and the junction held 18 bases outside the gene matches. The CDR3 has 16 residues. The sequenced sample consisted of peripheral blood. The chain couples TRBV19 to TRBJ1-1; TRBD1 aligns across 8 bases. The receptor was derived from a man aged 55 to 70 with active or convalescent COVID-19. The CDR3: CASKLAGAGGRAEAFF. The DNA of the CDR3 is TGTGCCAGCAAACTAGCGGGGGCAGGGGGCAGAGCTGAAGCTTTCTTT.